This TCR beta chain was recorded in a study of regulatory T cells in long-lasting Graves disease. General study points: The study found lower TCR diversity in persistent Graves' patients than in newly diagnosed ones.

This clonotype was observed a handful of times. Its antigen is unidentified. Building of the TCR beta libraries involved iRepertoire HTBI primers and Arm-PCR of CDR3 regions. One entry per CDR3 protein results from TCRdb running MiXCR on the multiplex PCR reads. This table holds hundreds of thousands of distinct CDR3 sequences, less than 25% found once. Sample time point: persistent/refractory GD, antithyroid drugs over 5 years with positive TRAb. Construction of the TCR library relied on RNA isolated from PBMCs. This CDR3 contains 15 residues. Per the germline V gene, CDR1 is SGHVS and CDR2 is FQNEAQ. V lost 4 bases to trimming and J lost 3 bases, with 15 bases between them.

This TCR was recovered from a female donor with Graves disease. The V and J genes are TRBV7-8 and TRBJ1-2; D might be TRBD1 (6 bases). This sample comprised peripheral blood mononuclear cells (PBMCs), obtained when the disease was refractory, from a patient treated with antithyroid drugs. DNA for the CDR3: TGTGCCAGCAGCTCCTTCGGGAGGGGGGACTATGGCTACACCTTC. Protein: CASSSFGRGDYGYTF.